This T cell receptor beta chain appears in the sequencing data of a study of regulatory T cells in long-lasting Graves disease. Study-level points and caveats: The persistent group shared around 2,600 public clonotypes, more than the approximately 890 shared by new patients.

Combining iRepertoire HTBI primers with Arm-PCR of CDR3 regions, the authors built TCR beta libraries. A single record per CDR3 protein comes from TCRdb applying MiXCR to the multiplex PCR reads. The table lists hundreds of thousands of distinct CDR3 sequences, roughly 15% of them singletons. The CDR3 sequence is 14 residues long. Germline assignment: CDR1 DFQATT and CDR2 SNEGSKA (reference sequence). V was clipped by 6 bases and J by 5 bases, with 19 bases between them. This clonotype was observed at least ten times. Its antigen is not known. The time point is: newly diagnosed GD, antithyroid drugs for less than 3 months. The TCR library used RNA extracted from PBMCs. The same data also contributed to another study, on T cells in Graves' hyperthyroidism and ophthalmopathy.

This sequence was found in a woman aged 25 to 39 with Graves disease. The J gene is TRBJ2-5, the V gene TRBV20-1; D remains unclear. The material was peripheral blood mononuclear cells (PBMCs), obtained at new diagnosis, from a patient treated with antithyroid drugs. CDR3 DNA sequence: TGCAGTGCCGCCCCGGACGACAACCGGGAGACCCAGTACTTC. It yields the protein CSAAPDDNRETQYF.